This TCR beta chain was retrieved from a study of cytomegalovirus exposure and HLA in healthy donors. Study findings and constraints: What a later analysis showed was that several of the most significant clusters appeared linked to common viral pathogens. As was reported, the HLA-A and HLA-B alleles of most subjects were accurately predicted from TCR beta sequences.

PCR used 60 Vbeta primers and 13 Jbeta primers. Assay: immunoSEQ multiplex PCR; the TCRdb copy retains only in-frame clones and omits some. The table has fewer than 200,000 clones, 60% to 80% seen once. As regards this clone: The antigen is unknown.

V lost 4 bases and J 3 bases, leaving 7 bases between the germline ends. The CDR3 runs to 12 residues. The germline gives CDR1 MNHEY, CDR2 SMNVEV (reference sequence). The TCR sequence derives from a woman between 45 and 65 years old in good health and CMV-seropositive. The specimen was PBMCs. This rearrangement joins TRBV27 to TRBJ2-7; perhaps TRBD2 as D (5 bases). The CDR3 loop is CASSSEGYEQYF. The CDR3 nucleotides read TGTGCCAGCAGTTCTGAGGGCTACGAGCAGTACTTC.